This TCR beta chain emerged from a study of T cells in Graves' hyperthyroidism and ophthalmopathy. Study information: Peripheral blood samples were taken at initial diagnosis, prior to any treatment.

CDR1 MDHEN and CDR2 SYDVKM come from the germline V gene. This CDR3 is built from 15 residues. Trimming took 11 bases from V and 0 from J, leaving 20 bases between them. The investigators amplified TCR beta CDR3 regions from RNA transcripts. The HTBI set primed first-round TCR CDR3 RT-PCR. TCRdb reprocessed the multiplex PCR reads via MiXCR and lists one record per CDR3 protein. The repertoire includes fewer than 850,000 distinct CDR3 sequences, 15% to 20% of them detected once, and roughly a sixth sits in the top ten. The authors took PBMCs from 10 ml fresh peripheral blood. The material sequenced was blood. The sequence was collected from a man aged 50 to 59 with Graves' hyperthyroidism. The chain carries TRBV28 and TRBJ2-7; tentatively, D is TRBD2 (7 bases). The CDR3 DNA follows: TGTGCCTCTCGGGGGGCGGGCTTTAGCTCCTACGAGCAGTACTTC. Translation gives CASRGAGFSSYEQYF.